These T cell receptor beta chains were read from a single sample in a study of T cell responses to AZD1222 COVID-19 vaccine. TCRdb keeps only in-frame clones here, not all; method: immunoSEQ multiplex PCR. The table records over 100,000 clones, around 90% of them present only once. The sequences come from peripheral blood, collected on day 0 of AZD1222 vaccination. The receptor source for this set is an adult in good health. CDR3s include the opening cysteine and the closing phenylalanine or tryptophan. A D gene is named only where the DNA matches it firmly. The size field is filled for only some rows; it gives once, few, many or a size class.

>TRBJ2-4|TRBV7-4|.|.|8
CASNIQYF
TGTGCCAGCAACATTCAGTACTTC
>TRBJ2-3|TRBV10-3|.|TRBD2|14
CAGRLASSTDTQYF
TGTGCCGGCAGACTAGCGTCTAGCACAGATACGCAGTATTTT
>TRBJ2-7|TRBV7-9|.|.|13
CASSFIQGDEQYF
TGTGCCAGCAGCTTTATACAGGGAGACGAGCAGTACTTC
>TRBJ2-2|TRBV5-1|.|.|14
CASRGGANTGELFF
TGCGCCAGCAGGGGCGGAGCGAACACCGGGGAGCTGTTTTTT
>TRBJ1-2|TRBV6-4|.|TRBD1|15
CASSPGTGYNYGYTF
TGTGCCAGCAGCCCCGGGACAGGGTACAACTATGGCTACACCTTC
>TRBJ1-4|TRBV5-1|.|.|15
CASSLVGEVNEKLFF
TGCGCCAGCAGCTTGGTTGGGGAGGTGAATGAAAAACTGTTTTTT
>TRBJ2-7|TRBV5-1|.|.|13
CASSWGTSYEQYF
TGCGCCAGCAGCTGGGGGACTTCCTACGAGCAGTACTTC
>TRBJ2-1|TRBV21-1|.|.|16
CASSPEQGPANNEQFF
TGTGCCAGCAGCCCAGAACAGGGTCCGGCCAACAATGAGCAGTTCTTC
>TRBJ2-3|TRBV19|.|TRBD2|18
CASSIWGLAEGSTDTQYF
TGTGCCAGTAGTATTTGGGGACTAGCGGAGGGGAGCACAGATACGCAGTATTTT
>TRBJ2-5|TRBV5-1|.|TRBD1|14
CASSRQGQRETQYF
TGCGCCAGCAGCCGACAGGGACAGAGAGAGACCCAGTACTTC
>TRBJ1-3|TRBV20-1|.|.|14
CSASREVSGNTIYF
TGCAGTGCTAGTCGAGAAGTCTCTGGAAACACCATATATTTT
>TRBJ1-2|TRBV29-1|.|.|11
CSVDWAYGYTF
TGCAGCGTTGATTGGGCGTATGGCTACACCTTC
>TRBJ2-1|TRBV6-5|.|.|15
CASRSGQLSGSEQFF
TGTGCCAGCAGGAGCGGACAGTTATCTGGAAGCGAGCAGTTCTTC
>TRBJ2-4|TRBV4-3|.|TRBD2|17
CASSQEALAGGISIQYF
TGCGCCAGCAGCCAAGAAGCGCTAGCGGGGGGGATAAGCATTCAGTACTTC
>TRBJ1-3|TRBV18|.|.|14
CASSTGTSGNTIYF
TGTGCCAGCTCAACCGGGACATCTGGAAACACCATATATTTT
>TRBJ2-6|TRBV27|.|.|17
CASSLAATNSGANVLTF
TGTGCCAGCAGTTTAGCGGCAACGAACTCTGGGGCCAACGTCCTGACTTTC
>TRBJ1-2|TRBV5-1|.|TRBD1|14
CASSWDRVDYGYTF
TGCGCCAGCAGCTGGGACAGGGTAGACTATGGCTACACCTTC
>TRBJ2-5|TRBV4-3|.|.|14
CASSQEHLVGAFNF
TGCGCCAGCAGCCAAGAGCATCTAGTGGGGGCCTTCAACTTC
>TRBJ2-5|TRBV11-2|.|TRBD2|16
CASSPMGLAGRETQYF
TGTGCCAGCAGCCCCATGGGGCTAGCGGGACGGGAGACCCAGTACTTC
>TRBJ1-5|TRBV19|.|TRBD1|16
CASTYLGQGTYQPQHF
TGTGCCAGTACCTACTTGGGACAGGGAACATATCAGCCCCAGCATTTT
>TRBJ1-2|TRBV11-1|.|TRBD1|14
CASSSVGQGAGYTF
TGTGCCAGCAGCTCAGTTGGACAGGGGGCTGGCTACACCTTC
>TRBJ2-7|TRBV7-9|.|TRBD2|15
CASRVRGTSGYEQYF
TGTGCCAGCAGGGTTAGAGGGACTAGCGGCTACGAGCAGTACTTC
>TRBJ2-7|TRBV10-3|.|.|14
CAISEIGPGGEQYF
TGTGCCATCAGTGAGATAGGTCCCGGGGGCGAGCAGTACTTC
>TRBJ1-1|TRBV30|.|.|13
CAWTWGGGTEAFF
TGTGCCTGGACGTGGGGGGGAGGGACTGAAGCTTTCTTT
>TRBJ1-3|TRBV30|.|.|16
CAWSPGGAPSGNTIYF
TGTGCCTGGAGCCCTGGGGGGGCGCCTTCCGGAAACACCATATATTTT
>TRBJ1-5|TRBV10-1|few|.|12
CASSESGKPQHF
TGCGCCAGCAGTGAGTCTGGCAAGCCCCAGCATTTT
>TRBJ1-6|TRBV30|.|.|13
CAWSTEYNSPLHF
TGTGCCTGGAGCACGGAATATAATTCACCCCTCCACTTT
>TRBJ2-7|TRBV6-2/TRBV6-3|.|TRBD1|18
CASSYPPLGTGESYEQYF
TGTGCCAGCAGTTATCCCCCACTAGGGACAGGGGAGTCCTACGAGCAGTACTTC
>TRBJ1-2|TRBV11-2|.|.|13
CASSLGENYGYTF
TGTGCCAGCAGCTTAGGGGAGAACTATGGCTACACCTTC
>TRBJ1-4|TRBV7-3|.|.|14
CASSLTGGNEKLFF
TGTGCCAGCAGCTTAACAGGGGGTAATGAAAAACTGTTTTTT
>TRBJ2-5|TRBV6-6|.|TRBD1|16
CASSPGNRGEGETQYF
TGTGCCAGCAGCCCGGGAAACAGGGGAGAAGGGGAGACCCAGTACTTC
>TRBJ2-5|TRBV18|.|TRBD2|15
CASSPTSGNQETQYF
TGTGCCAGCTCGCCTACTAGCGGGAATCAAGAGACCCAGTACTTC
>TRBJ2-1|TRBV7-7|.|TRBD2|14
CASSVSGAWDEQFF
TGTGCTAGCAGCGTTAGCGGGGCCTGGGATGAGCAGTTCTTC
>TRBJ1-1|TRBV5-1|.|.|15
CASSSSASENTEAFF
TGCGCCAGCAGCTCTTCTGCCTCAGAGAACACTGAAGCTTTCTTT
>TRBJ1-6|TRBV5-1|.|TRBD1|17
CASSLGTGGAFDSPLHF
TGCGCCAGCAGCTTGGGGACAGGAGGGGCCTTTGATTCACCCCTCCACTTT
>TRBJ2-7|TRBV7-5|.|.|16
CARSPSGTRSSYEQYF
TGTGCCAGAAGTCCCTCCGGGACGCGGAGCTCCTACGAGCAGTACTTC
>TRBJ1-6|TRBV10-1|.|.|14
CASSETGYNSPLHF
TGCGCCAGCAGTGAGACAGGGTATAATTCACCCCTCCACTTT
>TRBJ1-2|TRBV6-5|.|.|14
CASSRDRLMEGYTF
TGTGCCAGCAGTAGGGACCGATTGATGGAGGGCTACACCTTC
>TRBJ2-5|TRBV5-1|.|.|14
CASSSVGAGETQYF
TGCGCCAGCAGCAGCGTGGGGGCGGGGGAGACCCAGTACTTC